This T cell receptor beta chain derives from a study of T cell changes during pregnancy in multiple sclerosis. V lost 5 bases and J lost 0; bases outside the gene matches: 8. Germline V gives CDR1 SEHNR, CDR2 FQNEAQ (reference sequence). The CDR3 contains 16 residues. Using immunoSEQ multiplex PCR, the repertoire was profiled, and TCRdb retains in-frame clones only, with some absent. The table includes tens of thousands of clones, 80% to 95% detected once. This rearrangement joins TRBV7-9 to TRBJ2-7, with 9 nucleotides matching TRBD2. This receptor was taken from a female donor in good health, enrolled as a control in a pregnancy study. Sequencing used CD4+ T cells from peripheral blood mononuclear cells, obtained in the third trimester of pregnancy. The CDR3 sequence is CASSPMTSGSSYEQYF. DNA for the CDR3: TGTGCCAGCAGCCCCATGACTAGCGGAAGCTCCTACGAGCAGTACTTC.